These 6 T cell receptor beta chains came from one sample sequenced in a study of Graves' ophthalmopathy and Graves' hyperthyroidism. Amplified material comprised TCR beta CDR3 regions derived from RNA transcripts. In the first round, RT-PCR was carried out with HTBI primers, and a multiplex PCR formed the second round. MiXCR, applied by TCRdb to the multiplex PCR reads, yields one record per CDR3 protein. This table holds about 24,000 distinct CDR3 sequences, about 44% found once. The sample consisted of peripheral blood. These receptors came from an adult woman with stable Graves' hyperthyroidism.

Judged by abundance, this clonotype is medium-sized. CDR3 sequence (DNA): TGCAGTGCTAGCTTGGCTAGCGGGGCATCCTACGAGCAGTACTTC. Its protein product is CSASLASGASYEQYF. The chain has TRBV20-1 and TRBJ2-7, with 9 bases identical to TRBD2. Germline V gives CDR1 DFQATT, CDR2 SNEGSKA (reference sequence). With 3 bases clipped from V and 1 base from J, the junction kept 7 bases outside the gene matches. This CDR3 has 15 amino acids.

The gene calls are TRBV20-1 and TRBJ2-1, with 10 bases identical to TRBD2. The CDR3 sequence is 16 residues long. In germline, CDR1 is DFQATT, CDR2 SNEGSKA (reference sequence). V lost 3 bases and J lost 12; bases outside the gene matches: 17. DNA for the CDR3: TGCAGTGCTAGGGGGTCTAGCGGGAGTAGCACAGATACGCAGTTCTTC. It encodes CSARGSSGSSTDTQFF.

Judged by abundance, this clonotype is medium-sized. The chain recombines TRBV7-9 with TRBJ2-7; D is unclear. The CDR3 totals 12 residues. CDR1 SEHNR and CDR2 FQNEAQ come from the germline V gene (reference sequence). Trimming removed 4 bases from V and 2 bases from J, with 6 bases in between. The CDR3 is CASSSFAYEQYF. CDR3 sequence (DNA): TGTGCCAGCAGCTCCTTCGCCTACGAGCAGTACTTC.

This clonotype was recorded at least ten times. The chain combines TRBV20-1 with TRBJ2-3, with D perhaps TRBD1 or TRBD2 (5 bases each). V lost 1 base and J lost 2, with 13 bases in between. Germline assignment: CDR1 DFQATT and CDR2 SNEGSKA (reference sequence). The CDR3 runs to 15 residues. The CDR3 DNA follows: TGCAGTGCTAGAGGGCCGGGACGGAACACAGATACGCAGTATTTT. It codes for CSARGPGRNTDTQYF.

This clonotype has at least ten counts. The rearrangement joins TRBV25-1 to TRBJ2-3, with D tentatively TRBD2 (6 bases). The CDR3 contains 14 residues. The germline CDR1 and CDR2 sequences are MGHDK and SYGVNS. The V end was cut by 6 bases, the J end by 0 bases, with 10 bases between. The CDR3 sequence: CASSREPSTDTQYF. The CDR3 DNA is TGTGCCAGCAGCCGGGAGCCGAGCACAGATACGCAGTATTTT.

This clonotype has a count of ten or more. The rearrangement links TRBV6-6 to TRBJ2-3; TRBD1 agrees at 7 bases. V was clipped by 7 bases and J by 3 bases; unmatched bases: 10. Per the germline V gene, CDR1 is MNHNY and CDR2 is SVGAGI (reference sequence). The CDR3 has 15 residues. The CDR3 region is CASNFAGGFTDTQYF. The CDR3 nucleotides are TGTGCCAGCAATTTTGCAGGGGGTTTTACAGATACGCAGTATTTT.